This passage covers 17 T cell receptor beta chains from one sample sequenced in a study of blood T cell repertoires in COVID-19. Data came from immunoSEQ multiplex PCR; TCRdb stores just in-frame clones and leaves some out. The profile shows about 70,000 clones, around 88% of them singletons. The specimen was peripheral blood. The receptors were sampled from a human donor in a cohort sampled during active COVID-19.

The chain has TRBV6-5 and TRBJ2-3; weak D call: TRBD2 (5 bases). The CDR3 contains 13 residues. Germline V gene sequence: CDR1 MNHEY, CDR2 SVGAGI. The V end was cut by 10 bases, the J end by 2 bases, with 13 bases between. The DNA of the CDR3 is TGTGCCACCCGCGGGCCTGACACAGATACGCAGTATTTT. Protein sequence: CATRGPDTDTQYF.

The J gene is TRBJ2-7, the V gene TRBV2, with 8 nucleotides matching TRBD1. V shed 5 bases and J 7 bases; nucleotides not matched to a gene: 7. The CDR3 is 13 residues long. From germline, CDR1 is SNHLY and CDR2 FYNNEI. In nucleotides, the CDR3 is TGTGCCAGCAGTCAGGACAGGGTGGGAGAGCAGTACTTC. Translating it yields CASSQDRVGEQYF.

This chain connects TRBV14 to TRBJ1-6; perhaps TRBD1 as D (5 bases). Germline loops: CDR1 SGHDN, CDR2 FVKESK. Trimming pared 3 bases from V and 9 bases from J, leaving 12 bases between. The CDR3 covers 14 residues. DNA of the CDR3: TGTGCCAGCAGCCAGCGGGGAGGGGTTTCACCCCTCCACTTT. The encoded protein is CASSQRGGVSPLHF. Filled out from reference TRBV14 and TRBJ1-6, the complete variable domain reads EAGVTQFPSHSVIEKGQTVTLRCDPISGHDNLYWYRRVMGKEIKFLLHFVKESKQDESGMPNNRFLAERTGGTYSTLKVQPAELEDSGVYFCASSQRGGVSPLHFGNGTRLTVT.

V gene TRBV28 combines with J gene TRBJ1-1; possibly TRBD1 for D (6 bases). Germline CDR1 and CDR2: MDHEN and SYDVKM. The ends were cut back, 3 bases at V and 0 bases at J, with 11 bases in the middle. The CDR3 totals 15 residues. The CDR3 nucleotides are TGTGCCAGCAGTTTCGGGGCAGGGGTGAACACTGAAGCTTTCTTT. This gives the protein CASSFGAGVNTEAFF.

This clone was picked up one time. This chain uses TRBV5-1 with TRBJ2-3; 12 nucleotides match TRBD2. CDR1 is SGHRS, CDR2 YFSETQ, per germline. This CDR3 region has 16 residues. The ends lost 4 bases at V and 6 bases at J; junction bases unmatched: 9. The CDR3 coding sequence is TGCGCCAGCAGCAGAGGACTAGCGGGGTGGGAGGATACGCAGTATTTT. It codes for CASSRGLAGWEDTQYF.

This clone was picked up a small number of times. This chain links TRBV7-2 with TRBJ1-1; a weak D match, TRBD1 (6 bases). This CDR3 comprises 14 residues. The V gene lost 2 bases and the J gene lost 11 bases, with 18 bases spanning the gap. CDR1 is SGHTA and CDR2 is FQGNSA in the germline V gene. CDR3 protein: CASSLRAGGGRAFF. The DNA for the CDR3 is TGTGCCAGCAGCTTACGGGCCGGCGGGGGCCGGGCTTTCTTT.

The chain recombines TRBV19 with TRBJ2-3; 10 bases match TRBD1. Looked up from germline, CDR1 is LNHDA and CDR2 is SQIVND (reference sequence). Trimming at V came to 3 bases and at J to 2 bases, leaving 5 bases not matched to a gene. The length of the CDR3 is 16 residues. The CDR3 DNA reads TGTGCCAGTAGTATGGGGGACAGGGGCCCCACAGATACGCAGTATTTT. Translation gives CASSMGDRGPTDTQYF.

This clone was observed a handful of times. The chain has TRBV24-1 and TRBJ2-7, with TRBD1 identical over 8 bases. CDR3 length: 15 amino acids. With 4 bases clipped from V and 2 bases from J, the junction kept 6 bases outside the gene matches. Germline V gene lookup returns CDR1 KGHDR and CDR2 SFDVKD. This CDR3 reads CATSDARGPTYEQYF. CDR3 coding DNA: TGTGCCACCAGTGACGCCAGGGGGCCGACCTACGAGCAGTACTTC.

The chain carries TRBV27 and TRBJ1-1, with no clear D. The CDR3 totals 15 residues. Germline V lookup: CDR1 MNHEY, CDR2 SMNVEV (reference sequence). V lost 2 bases to trimming and J lost 8 bases, with 18 bases between them. The CDR3: CASSLRAGSSLEAFF. The DNA for the CDR3 is TGTGCCAGCAGTTTAAGAGCGGGGTCAAGTTTAGAAGCTTTCTTT.

This sequence joins TRBV19 and TRBJ2-3; the D gene is possibly TRBD1 (6 bases). The CDR3 consists of 13 residues. Looked up from germline, CDR1 is LNHDA and CDR2 is SQIVND (reference sequence). The V and J ends lost 8 bases and 5 bases respectively, with 14 bases between them. The CDR3 DNA reads TGTGCCAGTGATACAGGGCCGGGAGATACGCAGTATTTT. Its translation: CASDTGPGDTQYF.

The V call is TRBV27, the J call TRBJ1-6, with 7 bases fitting TRBD1. The CDR3 spans 18 residues. J gave up 1 base and V 5 bases, and 11 bases lay outside the gene matches. In germline, CDR1 is MNHEY, CDR2 SMNVEV (reference sequence). In DNA form, the CDR3 reads TGTGCCAGCAGTCCCAGACCGGGACAGACGTCCTATAATTCACCCCTCCACTTT. It encodes CASSPRPGQTSYNSPLHF.

The rearrangement joins TRBV7-9 to TRBJ1-1; 7 bases fit TRBD1. The CDR3 extends over 15 amino acids. Germline CDR1 SEHNR, CDR2 FQNEAQ (reference sequence). Unmatched junction bases numbered 1, after V lost 0 bases and J lost 0 bases. The CDR3 is CASSLATGMNTEAFF. The CDR3 bases are TGTGCCAGCAGCTTAGCGACAGGGATGAACACTGAAGCTTTCTTT.

This clone was found once. The chain recombines TRBV2 with TRBJ2-2, with 15 bases that match TRBD2. Germline V gene data show CDR1 as SNHLY and CDR2 as FYNNEI. The CDR3 spans 17 residues. V gave up 5 bases and J gave up 0 bases; unmatched junction bases: 1. The CDR3 region is CASSRTSGGANTGELFF. The CDR3, as DNA: TGTGCCAGCAGTCGGACTAGCGGGGGGGCGAACACCGGGGAGCTGTTTTTT.

The chain employs TRBV4-2 and TRBJ2-1; 11 bases map to TRBD2. The CDR3 has 16 amino acids. The V gene's germline CDR1 is LGHNA and CDR2 YNFKEQ. Unmatched junction bases numbered 5, after V lost 0 bases and J lost 7 bases. CDR3 amino acids: CASSQDLAGGGNEQFF. The CDR3 nucleotides are TGTGCCAGCAGCCAAGATTTAGCGGGGGGGGGAAATGAGCAGTTCTTC.

The chain joins TRBV5-3 to TRBJ1-2; D gene ambiguous. TRBV5-3 is sorted into the ORF group, with uncertain function. V gave up 1 base and J gave up 6 bases, with 10 bases separating them. The CDR3 consists of 13 residues. CDR3 sequence (DNA): TGTGCCAGAAGCTTGCCAAACAGAAATGGCTACACCTTC. Protein product: CARSLPNRNGYTF.

This clone occurred once. The chain joins TRBV6-5 to TRBJ1-2; D is unresolved. Trimming took off 2 bases at V and 4 bases at J, with 11 bases between the two ends. Germline CDR1 is MNHEY and CDR2 is SVGAGI. The CDR3 is made up of 14 amino acids. CDR3 in amino acids: CASSYSILGYGYTF. The CDR3 nucleotides read TGTGCCAGCAGTTACAGTATACTTGGCTATGGCTACACCTTC.

This CDR3 is CASSLSSFEQFF. CDR3 DNA: TGTGCCAGCAGCTTATCCAGTTTTGAGCAGTTCTTC. The chain joins TRBV7-9 to TRBJ2-1; D unresolved. The CDR3 has 12 residues. Germline V gene data show CDR1 as SEHNR and CDR2 as FQNEAQ (reference sequence). Trimming cost V 2 bases and J 9 bases, with 8 bases left between them.